Listed here are 27 T cell receptor beta chains from one sample, sequenced in a study of CD8 T cells in Susac syndrome. RNA totalling roughly 0.45 to 1 ug underwent reverse transcription with random hexamers. TCRdb re-called the immunoSEQ multiplex PCR reads with MiXCR, one entry per CDR3 protein. The repertoire includes approximately 160,000 distinct CDR3 sequences, around 95% of them detected once, and 0.1% to 0.15% sits in the top ten. What was sequenced was CD4+ T cells from PBMCs. Source of these receptors: a human donor with Susac syndrome.

The chain couples TRBV30 to TRBJ2-2; D gene unclear. V was pared by 5 bases and J by 2 bases, with 12 bases between. CDR3 length: 14 residues. CDR1 and CDR2 from the germline V gene are GTSNPN and SVGIG (reference sequence). CDR3 bases: TGTGCCTGGCGGAAAGTCGCCAACACCGGGGAGCTGTTTTTT. It codes for CAWRKVANTGELFF.

The chain links TRBV10-3 to TRBJ1-4, with 7 bases that match TRBD1. CDR1 and CDR2 (germline): ENHRY, SYGVKD. The CDR3 length is 13 residues. The trim removed 8 bases at V and 5 bases at J, leaving 5 bases unmatched. The CDR3 DNA follows: TGTGCCATCTGGACAGGCCGGAATGAAAAACTGTTTTTT. Translating it yields CAIWTGRNEKLFF.

This clonotype was seen a single time. J is TRBJ2-6 and V is TRBV6-2 or TRBV6-3; D remains ambiguous. The CDR3 runs to 14 residues. The germline V gene encodes CDR1 MNHEY and CDR2 SVGEGT. With 2 bases removed from V and 3 bases from J, the gap between germline ends came to 5 bases. CDR3 protein: CASSYGGGANVLTF. DNA of the CDR3: TGTGCCAGCAGTTACGGCGGTGGGGCCAACGTCCTGACTTTC.

There are a few counts of this clonotype. The chain recombines TRBV18 with TRBJ2-5; D is perhaps TRBD1 or TRBD2 (5 bases each). V lost 3 bases and J lost 2, with 10 bases in between. CDR3 length: 14 residues. Germline V CDR1 and CDR2: KGHSH, LQKENI. CDR3 residues: CASSPGTKQETQYF. The CDR3 DNA follows: TGTGCCAGCTCACCCGGGACCAAACAAGAGACCCAGTACTTC.

The CDR3 DNA reads TGTGCCAGCAACCGGGACAGGGTTCCTCGGGAGACCCAGTACTTC. The encoded protein is CASNRDRVPRETQYF. V gene TRBV2 combines with J gene TRBJ2-5, with 9 positions matching TRBD1. This CDR3 is 15 amino acids long. Germline loops: CDR1 SNHLY, CDR2 FYNNEI. With 7 bases clipped from V and 5 bases from J, the junction kept 11 bases outside the gene matches.

This rearrangement joins TRBV7-2 to TRBJ2-1; 10 bases fit TRBD1. V lost 3 bases to trimming and J lost 1 base; unmatched junction nucleotides: 6. CDR3 size: 17 residues. Germline V CDR1 and CDR2: SGHTA, FQGNSA. The CDR3 nucleotides are TGTGCCAGCAGCTTGGGACAGGGGTGGGGATCCTACAATGAGCAGTTCTTC. Translated: CASSLGQGWGSYNEQFF. Full variable domain (rest looked up from reference TRBV7-2 and TRBJ2-1): GAGVSQSPSNKVTEKGKDVELRCDPISGHTALYWYRQSLGQGLEFLIYFQGNSAPDKSGLPSDRFSAERTGGSVSTLTIQRTQQEDSAVYLCASSLGQGWGSYNEQFFGPGTRLTVL.

This chain links TRBV6-5 with TRBJ2-1; 13 nucleotides match TRBD2. The CDR3 has 18 residues. CDR1 is MNHEY, CDR2 SVGAGI, per germline. With V trimmed by 3 bases and J by 9 bases, 14 bases remained unmatched. The CDR3 DNA is TGTGCCAGCAGTTATTCAAGACTAGCGGGGGGCCTTTTAGGTGAGCAGTTCTTC. Translation gives CASSYSRLAGGLLGEQFF.

A single count supports this clonotype. The J gene is TRBJ2-1, the V gene TRBV3-1; 7 bases agree with TRBD2. Trimming cost V 2 bases and J 2 bases; bases outside gene matches: 3. There are 15 residues in the CDR3. Germline CDR1 and CDR2: LGHDT and YNNKEL (reference sequence). The CDR3 region is CASSQSGEPYNEQFF. CDR3 in DNA: TGTGCCAGCAGCCAAAGCGGGGAGCCCTACAATGAGCAGTTCTTC.

The chain employs TRBV12-3 or TRBV12-4 and TRBJ2-6; tentative D call: TRBD1 (5 bases). V was pared by 9 bases and J by 0 bases, with 15 bases between. The CDR3 is 16 residues long. The CDR3 DNA sequence: TGTGCCAGTATTCGACAGCCAAGCTCTGGGGCCAACGTCCTGACTTTC. This encodes CASIRQPSSGANVLTF.

This rearrangement joins TRBV18 to TRBJ2-4; D is ambiguous. The CDR3 totals 13 residues. The V gene lost 2 bases and the J gene lost 7 bases, with 9 bases spanning the gap. The germline V gene has CDR1 KGHSH and CDR2 LQKENI. DNA of the CDR3: TGTGCCAGCTCACCAACGAACGGGAACATTCAGTACTTC. The encoded protein is CASSPTNGNIQYF.

J is TRBJ2-5 and V is TRBV21-1; TRBD1, the table's D call, lacks a check against the DNA. TRBV21-1 counts as a pseudogene. CDR3 length: 12 residues. This CDR3 is CVTRRGKETQYF. The CDR3 coding sequence is TGTGTCACACGGAGGGGGAAGGAGACCCAGTACTTC.

The V gene is TRBV5-4, the J gene TRBJ2-5; weak D call: TRBD1 (6 bases). Trimming cost V 3 bases and J 4 bases, with 13 bases left between them. This CDR3 is 14 amino acids long. The germline V gene has CDR1 SGHNT and CDR2 YYREEE (reference sequence). The CDR3 protein is CASSSLGRGETQYF. For the CDR3, the DNA is TGTGCCAGCAGCTCTTTAGGCAGGGGAGAGACCCAGTACTTC.

The chain employs TRBV20-1 and TRBJ1-4; 7 positions agree with TRBD1. Trimming took 4 bases from V and 3 from J; bases not matched to a gene: 5. Germline lookup yields CDR1 DFQATT and CDR2 SNEGSKA (reference sequence). The CDR3 has 14 amino acids. As DNA, the CDR3 is TGCAGTGCTACAAGCAGGGGGTCTAATGAAAAACTGTTTTTT. The encoded protein is CSATSRGSNEKLFF.

The chain is built from TRBV28 and TRBJ2-5; 7 bases line up with TRBD1. This CDR3 comprises 14 residues. With V trimmed by 4 bases and J by 2 bases, 4 bases remained unmatched. CDR1 is MDHEN and CDR2 is SYDVKM in the germline V gene. The CDR3 is CASSSPTGQETQYF. The DNA for the CDR3 is TGTGCCAGCAGTTCCCCGACAGGGCAAGAGACCCAGTACTTC.

DNA of the CDR3: TGTGCCACCAGCAGCGGGACAGGGGATGGCTACACCTTC. Protein sequence: CATSSGTGDGYTF. The chain recombines TRBV15 with TRBJ1-2; the match to TRBD1 covers 10 bases. CDR1 LNHNV and CDR2 YYDKDF come from the germline V gene (reference sequence). With V trimmed by 3 bases and J by 6 bases, 1 base remained unmatched. CDR3 size: 13 residues.

This chain connects TRBV14 to TRBJ2-5, with D unclear. The CDR3 extends over 15 amino acids. Germline V gene sequence: CDR1 SGHDN, CDR2 FVKESK. V gave up 2 bases and J gave up 5 bases, with 15 bases separating them. The CDR3 loop is CASSQRTPIAETQYF. Written as DNA, the CDR3 is TGTGCCAGCAGCCAACGGACCCCAATCGCGGAGACCCAGTACTTC.

This chain links TRBV7-3 with TRBJ1-1; D gene uncertain. V was cut by 2 bases and J by 4 bases, with 17 bases left in between. Looked up from germline, CDR1 is SGHTA and CDR2 is FQGTGA. The CDR3 is 16 residues long. CDR3: CASSLRPGSGGTEAFF. CDR3 DNA: TGTGCCAGCAGCTTACGCCCGGGGAGTGGTGGCACTGAAGCTTTCTTT. Variable domain in full (rest from reference TRBV7-3 and TRBJ1-1): GAGVSQTPSNKVTEKGKYVELRCDPISGHTALYWYRQSLGQGPEFLIYFQGTGAADDSGLPNDRFFAVRPEGSVSTLKIQRTERGDSAVYLCASSLRPGSGGTEAFFGQGTRLTVV.

The chain couples TRBV24-1 to TRBJ1-1; D remains unclear. The CDR3 spans 13 residues. CDR1 KGHDR and CDR2 SFDVKD come from the germline V gene. V gave up 6 bases and J gave up 1 base, with 8 bases separating them. The CDR3 region has the DNA TGTGCCACCAGTCAGACTGCGAACACTGAAGCTTTCTTT. Protein sequence: CATSQTANTEAFF.

This chain links TRBV24-1 with TRBJ2-3, with D perhaps being TRBD1 or TRBD2 (5 bases each). Germline values: CDR1 KGHDR, CDR2 SFDVKD. The CDR3 loop spans 15 amino acids. V lost 3 bases, J lost 7 bases, and 16 bases lay in between. CDR3 sequence reads: CATSDRKGRVNTQYF. The CDR3 DNA reads as TGTGCCACCAGTGATAGGAAGGGACGCGTGAATACGCAGTATTTT.

The chain carries TRBV7-9 and TRBJ1-5, with TRBD1 as a possible D gene (5 bases). This CDR3 spans 19 amino acids. CDR1 and CDR2 (germline): SEHNR, FQNEAQ (reference sequence). V lost 5 bases to trimming and J lost 2 bases, with 25 bases between them. The CDR3 loop reads CASSVSSSRRQGGNQPQHF. CDR3 DNA: TGTGCCAGCAGCGTTAGCTCGAGTCGGCGTCAGGGAGGCAATCAGCCCCAGCATTTT.

Only one count was recorded for this clonotype. The chain has TRBV29-1 and TRBJ2-3; the D gene is possibly TRBD2 (5 bases). V was cut by 3 bases and J by 1 base, with 11 bases left in between. Germline V gene sequence: CDR1 SQVTM, CDR2 ANQGSEA. The CDR3 sequence is 14 residues long. The DNA of the CDR3 is TGCAGCGTTGATCGGGATATCGGCACAGATACGCAGTATTTT. Protein: CSVDRDIGTDTQYF.

The CDR3 protein is CASTPGGRDEQYF. The CDR3 coding sequence is TGTGCCAGCACCCCTGGGGGGAGGGACGAGCAGTACTTC. The chain combines TRBV7-2 with TRBJ2-7; the match to TRBD2 covers 7 bases. V lost 7 bases and J lost 5; bases outside the gene matches: 8. In germline, CDR1 is SGHTA, CDR2 FQGNSA. The CDR3 totals 13 residues.

The count of this clonotype is one. CDR3 amino acids: CASSFPTGSNIQYF. DNA for the CDR3: TGTGCCAGCAGTTTCCCGACAGGGTCAAACATTCAGTACTTC. The chain couples TRBV28 to TRBJ2-4, with 7 positions matching TRBD1. The germline V gene encodes CDR1 MDHEN and CDR2 SYDVKM. Germline trimming cut 3 bases from V and 6 bases from J; bases unmatched to any gene: 5. This CDR3 has 14 amino acids.

The chain has TRBV24-1 and TRBJ2-4; D remains ambiguous. This CDR3 is 14 amino acids long. Germline loops: CDR1 KGHDR, CDR2 SFDVKD. The germline V and J ends were trimmed by 2 bases and 6 bases, with 10 bases remaining between them. The CDR3 DNA reads as TGTGCCACCAGTGATTCTTGGACGCCAAACATTCAGTACTTC. Translating gives CATSDSWTPNIQYF.

The chain couples TRBV30 to TRBJ1-4; D is unclear. The CDR3 length is 13 residues. The V end lost 5 bases, the J end lost 5 bases, and 12 bases lay between the germline ends. Germline CDR1 GTSNPN, CDR2 SVGIG (reference sequence). The CDR3 DNA reads TGTGCCTGGTCCGAATCGGGGAATGAAAAACTGTTTTTT. It translates to CAWSESGNEKLFF. The full variable domain, completed using reference TRBV30 and TRBJ1-4, is SQTIHQWPATLVQPVGSPLSLECTVEGTSNPNLYWYRQAAGRGLQLLFYSVGIGQISSEVPQNLSASRPQDRQFILSSKKLLLSDSGFYLCAWSESGNEKLFFGSGTQLSVL.

The CDR3 loop is CSVGQGKRADTQYF. In DNA, the CDR3 is TGCAGCGTAGGACAGGGGAAGAGGGCAGATACGCAGTATTTT. The J gene is TRBJ2-3, the V gene TRBV29-1; TRBD1 matches 9 bases. Germline assignment: CDR1 SQVTM and CDR2 ANQGSEA. V shed 6 bases, J shed 4 bases, and the junction held 8 bases outside the gene matches. The CDR3 runs 14 residues.

This chain uses TRBV2 with TRBJ2-3; the D is unclear. Germline lookup yields CDR1 SNHLY and CDR2 FYNNEI. V was shortened by 3 bases and J by 4 bases, with 8 bases between the two germline ends. There are 13 residues in the CDR3. The CDR3 DNA reads as TGTGCCAGCAGTGAGAAACGCTCAGATACGCAGTATTTT. As protein: CASSEKRSDTQYF.